The T cell receptor beta chain described here comes from a study of OX40 agonist ivuxolimab in advanced cancers. Findings of the study overall: Expanded clones tended on average to be more numerous among CD8+ T cells than CD4+.

The method was immunoSEQ multiplex PCR; TCRdb's version includes in-frame clones alone and lacks a portion of them. The table records some 99,000 clones, 94% of them present only once. The V gene's germline CDR1 is MDHEN and CDR2 SYDVKM. V lost 2 bases to trimming and J lost 6 bases; unmatched junction nucleotides: 7. This CDR3 has 15 amino acids. Turning to this clone: Its antigen is as yet unknown.

The input for sequencing was CD4+ or CD8+ T cells sorted from blood, taken in a trial of the OX40 agonist ivuxolimab. This receptor was identified in an adult with an advanced solid tumor such as melanoma, head and neck, liver or kidney cancer. This chain connects TRBV28 to TRBJ2-7; 10 bases match TRBD2. The CDR3 region has the DNA TGTGCCAGCAGTTTAGCGGCTAGCGGGAGTGGCGAGCAGTACTTC. Encoded protein: CASSLAASGSGEQYF.